This record covers a single T cell receptor beta chain. This specimen comes from a study of technical replicates of blood from several donors. The protocol was immunoSEQ multiplex PCR, while the TCRdb copy is restricted to in-frame clones and leaves out a portion. Of tens of thousands of clones listed, approximately 93% are singletons. Per the germline V gene, CDR1 is MNHEY and CDR2 is SMNVEV (reference sequence). The ends lost 6 bases at V and 3 bases at J; junction bases unmatched: 0. The CDR3 sequence is 12 residues long. The chain couples TRBV27 to TRBJ2-7; 9 positions match TRBD1. The material sequenced was T cells isolated from PBMCs. The sequence came from a human donor in good health. CDR3 DNA: TGTGCCAGCAGGACAGGGGGCTACGAGCAGTACTTC. Translating gives CASRTGGYEQYF.